This T cell receptor (beta chain) was obtained from a study of blood T cell repertoires in COVID-19. As for the study in general: Samples taken during acute and convalescent COVID-19 were collected in the United States, Italy and Spain. The cDNA or gDNA used as material had been derived from T cells, B-cell-depleted T cells, or PBMCs.

CDR1 MNHEY and CDR2 SVGEGT come from the germline V gene. This CDR3 contains 14 residues. The V end was cut by 2 bases, the J end by 4 bases, with 11 bases between. This clone was observed a few times. Authors' analysis steps: Amplifying reference gene primers gave estimates of nucleated cell counts. The table came from immunoSEQ multiplex PCR; TCRdb's copy has only in-frame clones and leaves some out. That table gives V, J and clone size, and the DNA gave D and trimming. The top ten clones hold 4.5% to 5% of a sample with tens of thousands of clones, roughly 88% of them seen once. Sequencing input: peripheral blood. This TCR came from a man aged 60-69 years with acute or convalescent COVID-19. V usage is TRBV6-2 or TRBV6-3 and J usage is TRBJ2-5; D ambiguous. Here the CDR3 reads CASSYGLEAETQYF. The CDR3 nucleotides are TGTGCCAGCAGTTACGGTTTAGAGGCAGAGACCCAGTACTTC.